Ten or more counts support the clone carrying this T cell receptor beta chain. The junction had 13 bases not matched to a gene; V was cut back by 6 bases and J by 2 bases. Germline V lookup: CDR1 MNHEY, CDR2 SVGEGT. The CDR3 is 18 residues long. TCRdb fed the 5' RACE reads into MiXCR, producing one record per CDR3 protein. Altogether about 150,000 distinct CDR3 sequences are present, approximately 6.2% being singletons, with the ten largest covering less than 3%. This sample is part of a study of T cells after yellow fever vaccination. The clonotype was recovered from a man aged 18 to 29 who received the YFV17D yellow fever vaccine. The rearrangement links TRBV6-2 or TRBV6-3 to TRBJ2-5; 12 nucleotides line up with TRBD2. Material: CD4+ T cells sorted from PBMCs, obtained on the day of the first yellow fever vaccination. CDR3 amino acids: CASRGFIGLAGRQETQYF. The CDR3 DNA follows: TGTGCCAGCAGAGGATTTATCGGACTAGCGGGGCGGCAAGAGACCCAGTACTTC.